A single sample is the source of the 3 T cell receptor beta chains below, sequenced in a study of blood T cells in healthy people across ages. Then a second PCR, running about 7 to 11 cycles, was carried out with a sample-barcoded 5' primer and a J-beta primer mix. One entry per CDR3 protein, called by TCRdb with MiXCR from the 5' RACE reads. The sample includes fewer than 700,000 distinct CDR3 sequences, roughly 43% of them seen just once. The specimen was blood. These receptor sequences come from a man older than 75 in good health.

The chain recombines TRBV6-2 or TRBV6-3 with TRBJ2-1, with a tentative D call TRBD2 (6 bases). Germline V CDR1 and CDR2: MNHEY, SVGEGT. V lost 5 bases and J lost 10, with 21 bases in between. The CDR3 runs 15 residues. CDR3 region: CASSQGGGAQGEQFF. Written as DNA, the CDR3 is TGTGCCAGCAGTCAGGGAGGCGGGGCGCAAGGGGAGCAGTTCTTC.

This chain links TRBV24-1 with TRBJ2-3; D is uncertain. The CDR3 sequence is 16 residues long. Looked up from germline, CDR1 is KGHDR and CDR2 is SFDVKD. V was trimmed by 3 bases and J by 2 bases, leaving 14 bases between them. This CDR3 reads CATSDVMHGDTDTQYF. CDR3 in DNA: TGTGCCACCAGTGATGTGATGCATGGGGACACAGATACGCAGTATTTT.

Points on this clonotype: At one of its ends the junction is not consistent with the germline gene, which may arise from a read error. This chain connects TRBV6-1 to TRBJ1-2; no reliable D call. The V gene's germline CDR1 is MNHNS and CDR2 SASEGT. The CDR3 covers 14 residues. DNA of the CDR3: TGTGTCAGCAGTGAAGCGCTGGGGATTTATGGCTACACCTTC. This sequence encodes CVSSEALGIYGYTF.